Following are 27 T cell receptor beta chains from one sample sequenced in a study of monozygotic twins with inflammatory bowel disease. TCRdb reworked the 5' RACE reads into one entry per CDR3 protein, no DNA. The listing contains about 450,000 distinct CDR3 sequences. The sequenced sample consisted of blood. These receptors originate from a human donor with ulcerative colitis or Crohn's disease, or a healthy co-twin of an affected twin (not recorded which).

The chain employs TRBV7-2 and TRBJ1-1; there is no DNA to check the TCRdb D call of TRBD1. CDR1 is SGHTA and CDR2 is FQGNSA in the germline V gene. The CDR3 contains 14 residues. The CDR3 protein is CASSTWGGGTEAFF.

V gene TRBV21-1 combines with J gene TRBJ1-6; TCRdb gives TRBD1 as the D gene, but with no DNA this cannot be confirmed. TRBV21-1 is recorded as a pseudogene. The CDR3 is 14 residues long. The CDR3 protein is CASRPGQINSPLHF.

V gene TRBV7-2 combines with J gene TRBJ2-3; checking the TCRdb D call of TRBD1 is not possible without DNA. CDR1 is SGHTA, CDR2 FQGNSA, per germline. This CDR3 is built from 17 residues. Here the CDR3 reads CASSFGGAKRSTDTQYF.

This chain connects TRBV20-1 to TRBJ1-6; absent DNA, TCRdb's TRBD1 call cannot be checked. In germline, CDR1 is DFQATT, CDR2 SNEGSKA (reference sequence). This CDR3 has 18 residues. This CDR3 reads CSALQAQGLSSYNSPLHF.

The CDR3 region is CASSLSPIGTGVSGNTIYF. The chain recombines TRBV27 with TRBJ1-3; with no DNA, the TCRdb D assignment of TRBD1 cannot be verified. Looked up from germline, CDR1 is MNHEY and CDR2 is SMNVEV (reference sequence). The CDR3 contains 19 residues.

This rearrangement joins TRBV24-1 to TRBJ2-3; TCRdb's D gene call, TRBD2, goes unchecked for lack of DNA. Germline CDR1 reads KGHDR; CDR2 reads SFDVKD. The CDR3 has 17 amino acids. This CDR3 is CATSDGTSGKGTDTQYF.

J is TRBJ1-1 and V is TRBV29-1; TCRdb gives TRBD1 as the D gene, but with no DNA this cannot be confirmed. The CDR3 extends over 12 amino acids. Germline CDR1 reads SQVTM; CDR2 reads ANQGSEA. This CDR3 is CSVDRGGGEAFF.

The CDR3 region is CASSLDRRGGNEQFF. The genes are TRBV11-2 and TRBJ2-1; TCRdb gives TRBD1 as the D gene, but with no DNA this cannot be confirmed. CDR3 length: 15 residues. Germline CDR1 reads SGHAT; CDR2 reads FQNNGV. Complete variable domain (other parts from reference TRBV11-2 and TRBJ2-1): EAGVAQSPRYKIIEKRQSVAFWCNPISGHATLYWYQQILGQGPKLLIQFQNNGVVDDSQLPKDRFSAERLKGVDSTLKIQPAKLEDSAVYLCASSLDRRGGNEQFFGPGTRLTVL.

The chain employs TRBV5-1 and TRBJ2-2; with no DNA, the TCRdb D assignment of TRBD1 cannot be verified. Germline V gene lookup returns CDR1 SGHRS and CDR2 YFSETQ. This CDR3 region has 17 residues. CDR3 residues: CASSSSSGGSNTGELFF.

The chain employs TRBV4-1 and TRBJ2-2; there is no DNA to check the TCRdb D call of TRBD1. In germline, CDR1 is MGHRA, CDR2 YSYEKL. This CDR3 region has 18 residues. The CDR3 is CASSQPVPGTGGTGELFF.

The chain couples TRBV18 to TRBJ1-2. Germline-derived CDR1 and CDR2 are KGHSH and LQKENI. The CDR3 is 13 amino acids. The CDR3 loop reads CASSPPVHYGYTF.

This chain uses TRBV12-3 or TRBV12-4 with TRBJ1-1. The CDR3 length is 14 residues. The chain's CDR3 is CASSRDGPNTEAFF.

The V and J genes are TRBV5-6 and TRBJ2-1; the TRBD1 assignment by TCRdb is unverifiable without DNA. This CDR3 contains 15 residues. Germline CDR1 is SGHDT and CDR2 is YYEEEE. CDR3 protein: CASSPPASVGNEQFF.

The chain links TRBV9 to TRBJ1-5; as DNA is missing, the TRBD1 call by TCRdb cannot be tested. Germline V gene data show CDR1 as SGDLS and CDR2 as YYNGEE. The CDR3 consists of 15 residues. CDR3: CASSLLGGVNQPQHF.

The gene calls are TRBV7-3 and TRBJ2-5. Per the germline V gene, CDR1 is SGHTA and CDR2 is FQGTGA. This CDR3 comprises 14 residues. The CDR3 sequence: CASSLGPMGETQYF.

The CDR3 loop reads CASSETGQAGNTIYF. This chain links TRBV12-3 or TRBV12-4 with TRBJ1-3; TCRdb picks TRBD1, but there is no DNA to check that call. The CDR3 has 15 residues.

This chain connects TRBV5-1 to TRBJ2-5; TCRdb's D gene call, TRBD1, goes unchecked for lack of DNA. This CDR3 spans 16 amino acids. The germline gives CDR1 SGHRS, CDR2 YFSETQ. CDR3 sequence: CASSRRTGQGQETQYF.

The rearrangement links TRBV7-8 to TRBJ1-5. The CDR3 runs 16 residues. CDR1 SGHVS and CDR2 FQNEAQ come from the germline V gene. The CDR3 loop reads CASSLGAKHGNQPQHF.

The rearrangement links TRBV6-5 to TRBJ2-2; the TCRdb call, TRBD2, lacks DNA for checking. This CDR3 contains 18 residues. Germline V CDR1 and CDR2: MNHEY, SVGAGI. The CDR3 is CASSYPASGGINIGELFF.

The chain couples TRBV28 to TRBJ1-3; the D gene TCRdb calls, TRBD1, cannot be checked with no DNA. Germline V gene sequence: CDR1 MDHEN, CDR2 SYDVKM. The CDR3 extends over 17 amino acids. CDR3 sequence: CASRLPGGGSSGNTIYF.

This sequence joins TRBV7-9 and TRBJ1-2. This CDR3 spans 14 amino acids. Germline V gene sequence: CDR1 SEHNR, CDR2 FQNEAQ (reference sequence). The CDR3 is CASSLRVSVEGYTF.

The V gene is TRBV12-3 or TRBV12-4, the J gene TRBJ2-3. The CDR3 has 12 amino acids. The CDR3 loop is CASSPSPDTQYF.

This chain links TRBV6-2 or TRBV6-3 with TRBJ1-2; as DNA is missing, the TRBD1 call by TCRdb cannot be tested. Germline V CDR1 and CDR2: MNHEY, SVGEGT. The CDR3 totals 16 residues. The CDR3 region is CASSRTAPINSYGYTF.

This rearrangement joins TRBV5-1 to TRBJ2-7. CDR1 is SGHRS, CDR2 YFSETQ, per germline. The CDR3 runs 12 residues. The CDR3 is CASSGQPYEQYF.

J is TRBJ1-5 and V is TRBV10-3; TCRdb's D gene call, TRBD1, goes unchecked for lack of DNA. The germline gives CDR1 ENHRY, CDR2 SYGVKD. CDR3 size: 13 residues. CDR3 loop: CANQGASNQPQHF.

The CDR3 sequence: CASSTQGAGYTF. This rearrangement joins TRBV12-3 or TRBV12-4 to TRBJ1-2; the TRBD1 assignment by TCRdb is unverifiable without DNA. The CDR3 runs 12 residues.

The V call is TRBV30, the J call TRBJ2-3; TCRdb indicates TRBD2, and absent DNA this call remains unverified. From germline, CDR1 is GTSNPN and CDR2 SVGIG (reference sequence). This CDR3 comprises 11 residues. The chain's CDR3 is CARVAGGTQYF. The variable domain in full, with the rest retrieved from reference TRBV30 and TRBJ2-3, is SQTIHQWPATLVQPVGSPLSLECTVEGTSNPNLYWYRQAAGRGLQLLFYSVGIGQISSEVPQNLSASRPQDRQFILSSKKLLLSDSGFYLCARVAGGTQYFGPGTRLTVL.